The source of this TCR beta chain is a study of beta chain features in type 1 diabetes. This clone was seen a few times. Its antigen remains unknown. The study, taken as a whole, reports: VDJ junctions from type 1 diabetes patients carried fewer insertions and larger deletions. For patients and controls alike, PCR might favor shorter templates to the same degree. Reads derived from cDNA could over-represent cells showing high TCR expression. Shorter TCRB CDR3s, moderately but significantly so, marked every one of the four CD4+ subsets in Type 1 diabetes patients.

Investigators reverse transcribed all isolated RNA, so they sequenced expressed TCRB transcripts. The data were produced by immunoSEQ multiplex PCR, yet TCRdb's version contains in-frame clones alone and is incomplete. The sample contains more than 300,000 clones, roughly 12% of which appear only once. The CDR3 consists of 16 residues. CDR1 and CDR2 (germline): SGDLS, YYNGEE. V was trimmed by 2 bases and J by 3 bases, leaving 17 bases between them. V gene TRBV9 combines with J gene TRBJ1-1, with a weak D call TRBD1 (5 bases). The sequencing sample was made of naive CD4+ T cells from blood. The source is a man aged 18 to 35 in good health. CDR3 sequence reads: CASSVGPYPRDTEAFF. CDR3 nucleotides: TGTGCCAGCAGCGTGGGGCCGTACCCAAGGGACACTGAAGCTTTCTTT.